The 10 T cell receptor beta chains given below trace back to one sample, sequenced in a study of T cell responses to AZD1222 COVID-19 vaccine. Sequenced by immunoSEQ multiplex PCR; TCRdb stores in-frame clones only, minus some. The sample yields about 270,000 clones, roughly 93% seen once. The sample in question was peripheral blood, obtained 28 days after the second AZD1222 dose. These receptors were collected from an adult who received the AZD1222 COVID-19 vaccine.

V and J are TRBV3-1 (or the pseudogene TRBV3-2) and TRBJ1-2, with 10 bases identical to TRBD1. Germline loops: CDR1 LGHDT, CDR2 YNNKEL (reference sequence). The CDR3 extends over 14 amino acids. Trimming cost V 4 bases and J 6 bases; bases outside gene matches: 5. The CDR3 DNA follows: TGTGCCAGCAGCCTGATCGGGACAGGGGATGGCTACACCTTC. This codes for CASSLIGTGDGYTF.

CDR3 nucleotide sequence: TGTGCCAGCTCACCCCTAGGGGGCTACGAGCAGTACTTC. Its protein is CASSPLGGYEQYF. This chain uses TRBV18 with TRBJ2-7; weak D call: TRBD1 (6 bases). V was clipped by 3 bases and J by 3 bases, with 9 bases between them. This CDR3 contains 13 residues. In germline, CDR1 is KGHSH, CDR2 LQKENI.

The chain carries TRBV30 and TRBJ2-7; 12 bases line up with TRBD2. The germline V gene has CDR1 GTSNPN and CDR2 SVGIG (reference sequence). The CDR3 covers 14 residues. J lost 3 bases, V lost 4 bases, and 4 bases had no gene match. The CDR3 spells CAWKRTSGVYEQYF. CDR3 in DNA: TGTGCCTGGAAAAGGACTAGCGGGGTCTACGAGCAGTACTTC. The entire variable domain, with the rest obtained from reference TRBV30 and TRBJ2-7, is as follows: SQTIHQWPATLVQPVGSPLSLECTVEGTSNPNLYWYRQAAGRGLQLLFYSVGIGQISSEVPQNLSASRPQDRQFILSSKKLLLSDSGFYLCAWKRTSGVYEQYFGPGTRLTVT.

The chain links TRBV11-1 to TRBJ2-5, with 13 bases identical to TRBD2. V dropped 3 bases and J dropped 1; count of bases not matched to a gene: 2. Looked up from germline, CDR1 is SGHAT and CDR2 is FQDESV (reference sequence). This CDR3 is 16 amino acids long. The CDR3 bases are TGTGCCAGCAGCTTCGGGACTAGCGGGGCCCAAGAGACCCAGTACTTC. Residues: CASSFGTSGAQETQYF.

The genes are TRBV7-9 and TRBJ2-5, with D uncertain. The V gene lost 6 bases and the J gene lost 4 bases, with 12 bases spanning the gap. This CDR3 region has 13 residues. Germline CDR1 SEHNR, CDR2 FQNEAQ (reference sequence). The CDR3 protein is CASSYRQGETQYF. CDR3 bases: TGTGCCAGCAGTTACCGACAAGGAGAGACCCAGTACTTC.

The V and J genes are TRBV20-1 and TRBJ2-1, with 11 positions matching TRBD1. CDR3 length equals 15 residues. The trim removed 3 bases at V and 7 bases at J, leaving 8 bases unmatched. Germline assignment: CDR1 DFQATT and CDR2 SNEGSKA (reference sequence). The CDR3 spells CSASVRGTGGNEQFF. The CDR3 DNA follows: TGCAGTGCTAGTGTTAGGGGGACAGGGGGAAATGAGCAGTTCTTC.

The rearrangement uses TRBV4-3 and TRBJ2-2; TRBD2 agrees at 13 bases. V lost 3 bases to trimming and J lost 3 bases; unmatched junction nucleotides: 7. There are 18 residues in the CDR3. CDR1 is LGHNA, CDR2 YSLEER, per germline. CDR3 residues: CASSQEFGLAGDTGELFF. The DNA for the CDR3 is TGCGCCAGCAGCCAGGAGTTTGGACTAGCGGGAGACACCGGGGAGCTGTTTTTT.

The chain links TRBV28 to TRBJ2-5; TRBD2 matches 10 bases. CDR3 length: 14 residues. Germline CDR1 MDHEN, CDR2 SYDVKM. Trimming cost V 6 bases and J 4 bases; bases outside gene matches: 5. This CDR3 reads CASRHSGGLETQYF. Here the CDR3 DNA reads TGTGCCAGCAGACATAGCGGGGGGCTAGAGACCCAGTACTTC.

Written as DNA, the CDR3 is TGTGCCAGCAGCGTAGGCACGGGCGATGAGCAGTTCTTC. Translating it yields CASSVGTGDEQFF. V is TRBV9 and J is TRBJ2-1; D not certain. This CDR3 is 13 amino acids long. V lost 0 bases, J lost 8 bases, and 9 bases lay in between. Per the germline V gene, CDR1 is SGDLS and CDR2 is YYNGEE.

This chain links TRBV3-1 (or the pseudogene TRBV3-2) with TRBJ2-1, with TRBD1 matching over 7 bases. The CDR3 contains 15 residues. J gave up 8 bases and V 1 base, and 8 bases lay outside the gene matches. Germline V lookup: CDR1 LGHDT, CDR2 YNNKEL (reference sequence). CDR3 residues: CASSQGSGTAYEQFF. CDR3 nucleotides: TGTGCCAGCAGCCAAGGAAGTGGGACAGCTTATGAGCAGTTCTTC.